This note documents a single TCR beta chain sequence. Antigen: not known. This sample was included in a study of T cells in Graves' hyperthyroidism and ophthalmopathy. Study-wide points: Blood also carried most thyroid clonotypes expanded above 0.001.

Amplification yielded TCR beta CDR3 regions, with RNA transcripts as the source. RT-PCR in the first round (using the HTBI primer set) targeted the TCR CDR3. TCRdb re-called the multiplex PCR reads with MiXCR, one entry per CDR3 protein. This sample yields 340,000 or so distinct CDR3 sequences, of which 18% are seen a single time; less than 65% belongs to the top ten. Germline V lookup: CDR1 SEHNR, CDR2 FQNEAQ (reference sequence). The CDR3 length is 15 residues. V lost 5 bases and J lost 2; bases outside the gene matches: 6. Diagnoses used clinical symptoms, serum thyroxine and TRAb, thyroid ultrasound and orbital computed tomography.

The rearrangement joins TRBV7-9 to TRBJ2-7; 10 bases line up with TRBD1. The sequence was obtained from a woman aged 50 to 60 with Graves' hyperthyroidism. Sequenced sample: blood. CDR3 nucleotide sequence: TGTGCCAGCAGCACCACCGGGACAGGGGCCTACGAGCAGTACGTC. Translated, it gives CASSTTGTGAYEQYV.